One T cell receptor beta chain is described in this entry. This could be a read error, since a much larger clone is one nucleotide away. With duration under 3 months, ophthalmopathy was active: Clinical Activity Score at least 3, NOSPECS at least 4. Diagnoses were made from clinical symptoms, serum measures (thyroxine and TRAb), thyroid ultrasound and orbital computed tomography. Amplification of TCR beta CDR3 regions used RNA as the template. The HTBI set primed first-round TCR CDR3 RT-PCR. TCRdb ran MiXCR on the multiplex PCR reads and lists one entry per CDR3 protein. The table has 500,000 or so distinct CDR3 sequences, 16% seen once; the top ten hold over 25%. The sample belongs to a study of T cells in Graves' hyperthyroidism and ophthalmopathy. The CDR3 has 16 residues. Germline-derived CDR1 and CDR2 are SGDLS and YYNGEE.

The chain combines TRBV9 with TRBJ1-4, with D possibly being TRBD1 (5 bases). This clonotype was sampled from a woman in her twenties or thirties with Graves' ophthalmopathy. What was sequenced was blood. CDR3 protein: CASSAGQGNSDEELFF. Written as DNA, the CDR3 is TGTGCCAGCAGCGCGGGGCAGGGTAACAGCGATGAAGAACTGTTTTTT.